This T cell receptor beta chain was documented in a study of blood T cell repertoires in COVID-19. Turning to the study itself: Acute-phase and convalescent COVID-19 samples originated in the United States, Italy and Spain. Sources were T cells, B-cell-depleted T cells, or PBMCs; the material itself was cDNA or gDNA.

Original analysis: By means of reference gene primer amplification, nucleated cell counts were estimated. The data were produced by immunoSEQ multiplex PCR, yet TCRdb's version contains in-frame clones alone and is incomplete. Clonal size and the V and J genes are those of that table, whereas D and trimming came from the DNA. The sample includes about 120,000 clones, approximately 87% of them seen just once. CDR3 length equals 16 residues. V dropped 0 bases and J dropped 5; count of bases not matched to a gene: 9. CDR1 is LGHNT and CDR2 is FRNRAP in the germline V gene. The sequence was obtained from a man aged 70 or older who had recovered from COVID-19. The sample taken for sequencing was peripheral blood. The V and J genes are TRBV12-5 and TRBJ2-7, with 8 bases lining up with TRBD2. This CDR3 is CASGLVLIAGYHEQYF. CDR3 sequence (DNA): TGTGCTAGTGGTTTGGTACTGATAGCGGGGTACCACGAGCAGTACTTC.